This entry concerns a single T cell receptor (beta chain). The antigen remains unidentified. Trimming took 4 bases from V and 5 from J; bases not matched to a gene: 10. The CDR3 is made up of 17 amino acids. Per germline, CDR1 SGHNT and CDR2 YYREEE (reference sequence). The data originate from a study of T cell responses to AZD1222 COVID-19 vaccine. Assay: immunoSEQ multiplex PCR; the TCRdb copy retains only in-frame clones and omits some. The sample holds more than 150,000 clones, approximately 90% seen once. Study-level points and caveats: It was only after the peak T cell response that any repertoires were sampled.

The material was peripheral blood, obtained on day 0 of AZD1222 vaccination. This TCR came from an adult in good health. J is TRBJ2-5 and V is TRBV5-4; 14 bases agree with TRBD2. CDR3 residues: CASSAGTSGSWWETQYF. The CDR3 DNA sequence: TGTGCCAGCAGCGCCGGGACTAGCGGGAGTTGGTGGGAGACCCAGTACTTC.